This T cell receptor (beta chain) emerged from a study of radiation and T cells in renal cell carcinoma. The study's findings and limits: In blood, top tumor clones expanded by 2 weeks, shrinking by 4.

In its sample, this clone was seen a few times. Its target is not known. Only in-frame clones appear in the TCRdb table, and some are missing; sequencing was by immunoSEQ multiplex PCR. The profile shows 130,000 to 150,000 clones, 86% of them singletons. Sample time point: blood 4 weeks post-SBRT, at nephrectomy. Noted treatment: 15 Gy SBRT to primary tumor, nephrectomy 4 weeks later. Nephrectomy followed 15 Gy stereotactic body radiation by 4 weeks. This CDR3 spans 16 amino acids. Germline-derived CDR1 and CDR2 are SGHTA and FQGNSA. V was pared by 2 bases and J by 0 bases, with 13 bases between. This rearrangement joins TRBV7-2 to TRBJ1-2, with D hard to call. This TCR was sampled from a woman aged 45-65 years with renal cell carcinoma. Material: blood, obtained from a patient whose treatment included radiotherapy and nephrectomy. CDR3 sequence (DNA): TGTGCCAGCAGCTTACCTCCGGGAAAGACTAACTATGGCTACACCTTC. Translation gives CASSLPPGKTNYGYTF.